This TCR beta chain appears in the sequencing data of a study of cytotoxic CD8 clonotypes in ibrutinib-treated CLL. About the study: A median about 11 months of treatment, range 6 to 36, preceded the collection of response samples.

This CDR3 is built from 17 residues. Deletions cut 0 bases from V and 0 bases from J, with 14 bases between. Germline assignment: CDR1 SGHRS and CDR2 YFSETQ. Regarding this clone: Its antigen is not known.

The study, taken as a whole, reports: Sampling time points were not equivalent between sustained-remission and progressing patients. Clonality at baseline surpassed age-matched healthy donors and tracked circulating CD8+ T-cell counts.

Libraries were prepared by immunoSEQ multiplex PCR; TCRdb keeps only in-frame clonotypes and omits some of them. The table has approximately 320,000 clones, 67% seen once. The clonotype was recovered from a human donor with chronic lymphocytic leukemia. The sequencing here drew on PBMCs, taken after 36 months of ibrutinib treatment. V is TRBV5-1 and J is TRBJ2-3; a possible D gene is TRBD2 (5 bases). The CDR3 sequence is CASSLDPAVHSTDTQYF. The CDR3 nucleotides read TGCGCCAGCAGCTTGGATCCAGCGGTCCACAGCACAGATACGCAGTATTTT.